The T cell receptor (beta chain) under discussion was sequenced for a study of T cells in localized non-small cell lung cancer. As regards this clone: What it binds is not known.

The germline gives CDR1 SGHDT, CDR2 YYEEEE. The CDR3 has 15 amino acids. V lost 0 bases and J lost 2, with 11 bases in between. The repertoire was sequenced with immunoSEQ multiplex PCR; TCRdb's copy has only in-frame clones and lacks some. This sample has about 70,000 clones, with roughly 90% found just once. Study-level points and caveats: Heterogeneity remains possible, as sequencing covered one tumor region only. Median detection of top 100 tumor clones in adjacent lung was about 52 clones. Blood T cell density predicted longer survival; adjacent-lung clonality, shorter.

The receptor comes from a male donor at least 60 years old with stage III squamous cell lung carcinoma. The sample here was peripheral blood, taken before any cancer treatment. The chain has TRBV5-6 and TRBJ1-2; D is possibly TRBD1 (6 bases). CDR3 protein: CASSLVGGPNYGYTF. The CDR3 region has the DNA TGTGCCAGCAGCTTGGTCGGGGGCCCGAACTATGGCTACACCTTC.